The 22 T cell receptor beta chains in this list originate from one sample, sequenced in a study of T cell repertoires in cytomegalovirus infection (dated by TCRdb to the late 2010s). Sequenced on an Illumina HiSeq 1500. TCRdb itself trimmed the public reads at Q25 with fastp, ran MiXCR and retained productive beta chains. When rows share a CDR3 protein, they turn into one entry using the most common DNA and genes. This sample comprises 40,000 to 55,000 distinct CDR3 sequences, 20% to 25% of them detected only once. Less than 30% of the sample goes to the ten largest clones. The treatment or condition label here, explained by the study, means: in vitro stimulation with specific CMV peptide epitopes to enrich CMV-specific T cells. These TCRs' antigens remain unknown. Sequenced here: CD8+ T cells from cultured PBMCs, sampled from culture after CMV antigen stimulation. These receptors were taken from a human donor in good health (CMV status not recorded). Some clones in this sample may be carry-over from other donors' samples.

By its share, this clonotype is medium-sized. V usage is TRBV12-3 or TRBV12-4 and J usage is TRBJ1-5, with D perhaps matching TRBD1 (5 bases). This CDR3 comprises 13 residues. Trimming cost V 1 base and J 6 bases, with 7 bases left between them. DNA of the CDR3: TGTGCCAGCAGTTTAGGGGGGGGTCAGCCCCAGCATTTT. This translates into CASSLGGGQPQHF.

This clonotype was counted between two and nine times. The chain recombines TRBV28 with TRBJ2-7; tentatively, D is TRBD2 (6 bases). The CDR3 has 14 residues. V lost 5 bases to trimming and J lost 2 bases, with 13 bases between them. Germline assignment: CDR1 MDHEN and CDR2 SYDVKM. The CDR3 reads CASSRETRTYEQYF. The CDR3 DNA reads as TGTGCCAGCAGTCGGGAGACTCGGACCTACGAGCAGTACTTC.

This chain joins TRBV27 and TRBJ1-1; 7 bases match TRBD1. The germline V gene has CDR1 MNHEY and CDR2 SMNVEV (reference sequence). The V gene end was trimmed by 11 bases and the J gene end by 4 bases; junction bases not matched to a gene: 13. The CDR3 spans 14 residues. CDR3 in amino acids: CARRFRQGGTEAFF. CDR3 nucleotides: TGTGCCCGCCGTTTCCGACAGGGTGGCACTGAAGCTTTCTTT.

This clonotype has just a few counts. The chain combines TRBV30 with TRBJ2-1; 8 positions agree with TRBD1. Per germline, CDR1 GTSNPN and CDR2 SVGIG (reference sequence). The V gene end was trimmed by 4 bases and the J gene end by 8 bases; junction bases not matched to a gene: 7. The CDR3 covers 13 residues. The CDR3 reads CAWKDRAFHEQFF. In nucleotides, the CDR3 is TGTGCCTGGAAGGACAGGGCGTTCCATGAGCAGTTCTTC. The variable domain in full, with the rest retrieved from reference TRBV30 and TRBJ2-1, is SQTIHQWPATLVQPVGSPLSLECTVEGTSNPNLYWYRQAAGRGLQLLFYSVGIGQISSEVPQNLSASRPQDRQFILSSKKLLLSDSGFYLCAWKDRAFHEQFFGPGTRLTVL.

The rearrangement uses TRBV7-2 and TRBJ2-2; D not certain. V was cut by 3 bases and J by 7 bases, with 9 bases left in between. Germline V gene lookup returns CDR1 SGHTA and CDR2 FQGNSA. The CDR3 is 13 residues long. CDR3 DNA sequence: TGTGCCAGCAGCTTGGGCTCGAGCGGGGAGCTGTTTTTT. It codes for CASSLGSSGELFF.

V and J are TRBV7-7 and TRBJ2-1; 7 nucleotides agree with TRBD1. The germline CDR1 and CDR2 sequences are SSHAT and FNYEAQ (reference sequence). This CDR3 is 14 amino acids long. Trimming at V came to 6 bases and at J to 7 bases, leaving 9 bases not matched to a gene. CDR3 nucleotides: TGTGCCAGCAGTCAGAGACAGGGTAGTAATGAGCAGTTCTTC. Translating gives CASSQRQGSNEQFF.

The chain employs TRBV6-6 and TRBJ2-2; 8 bases line up with TRBD2. The CDR3 consists of 17 residues. Per the germline V gene, CDR1 is MNHNY and CDR2 is SVGAGI (reference sequence). J lost 6 bases, V lost 7 bases, and 16 bases had no gene match. CDR3 bases: TGTGCCAGCACCCTCCTACCGGGGGGGCCGGTGGCCGGGGAGCTGTTTTTT. Amino acids: CASTLLPGGPVAGELFF.

At least ten counts were recorded for this clonotype. J is TRBJ1-1 and V is TRBV7-9, with D unclear. There are 15 residues in the CDR3. V was shortened by 4 bases and J by 4 bases, with 16 bases between the two germline ends. Germline assignment: CDR1 SEHNR and CDR2 FQNEAQ (reference sequence). The CDR3 coding sequence is TGTGCCAGCAGCTCCGCTCAGCGGGGAGGCACTGAAGCTTTCTTT. Its translation is CASSSAQRGGTEAFF. The full variable domain, with the rest looked up from reference TRBV7-9 and TRBJ1-1, is DTGVSQNPRHKITKRGQNVTFRCDPISEHNRLYWYRQTLGQGPEFLTYFQNEAQLEKSRLLSDRFSAERPKGSFSTLEIQRTEQGDSAMYLCASSSAQRGGTEAFFGQGTRLTVV.

Many counts were recorded for this clonotype. J is TRBJ1-1 and V is TRBV4-2; possibly TRBD1 for D (6 bases). The CDR3 is 15 amino acids. The germline V gene encodes CDR1 LGHNA and CDR2 YNFKEQ. V was pared by 3 bases and J by 1 base, with 12 bases between. This chain's CDR3 is CASSQDGTTNTEAFF. The CDR3 DNA reads as TGTGCCAGCAGCCAGGACGGGACAACGAACACTGAAGCTTTCTTT.

This clonotype was seen repeatedly, ten times or more. The DNA of the CDR3 is TGTGCCAGCAGCTTCCCAGGAATCACCTACGAGCAGTACTTC. Translated: CASSFPGITYEQYF. This chain links TRBV7-9 with TRBJ2-7; D not certain. Looked up from germline, CDR1 is SEHNR and CDR2 is FQNEAQ (reference sequence). Between the trimmed V and J ends, which lost 3 bases and 2 bases, there was a span of 11 bases. The CDR3 consists of 14 residues.

The chain employs TRBV4-3 and TRBJ2-2; unclear D gene. Trimming pared 2 bases from V and 6 bases from J, leaving 10 bases between. This CDR3 has 14 amino acids. Germline assignment: CDR1 LGHNA and CDR2 YSLEER. CDR3 loop: CASSQTGLAGELFF. In DNA, the CDR3 is TGCGCCAGCAGCCAAACCGGGTTAGCCGGGGAGCTGTTTTTT.

This clonotype was picked up many times. V and J are TRBV6-1 and TRBJ2-1; D may correspond to TRBD1 or TRBD2 (5 bases each). V was pared by 4 bases and J by 4 bases, with 17 bases between. Germline V CDR1 and CDR2: MNHNS, SASEGT. This CDR3 is 16 amino acids long. The CDR3 region is CASSVRTSGTYNEQFF. CDR3 DNA sequence: TGTGCCAGCAGTGTACGGACAAGCGGAACATACAATGAGCAGTTCTTC.

V and J are TRBV28 and TRBJ2-1, with D unresolved. The CDR3 consists of 14 residues. From germline, CDR1 is MDHEN and CDR2 SYDVKM. Trimming removed 3 bases at V and 8 bases at J, with 14 bases between. CDR3 amino acids: CASSFAGSPHEQFF. CDR3 DNA sequence: TGTGCCAGCAGTTTTGCTGGCAGCCCACATGAGCAGTTCTTC.

This chain links TRBV7-2 with TRBJ2-3; D not resolved. CDR1 is SGHTA and CDR2 is FQGNSA in the germline V gene. Trimming shortened V by 0 bases and J by 0 bases, and 7 bases separated the two germline ends. This CDR3 is 15 amino acids long. CDR3 loop: CASSLAHGSTDTQYF. The CDR3 DNA is TGTGCCAGCAGCTTAGCGCACGGGAGCACAGATACGCAGTATTTT.

The rearrangement links TRBV28 to TRBJ1-5, with 10 bases fitting TRBD1. Germline V gives CDR1 MDHEN, CDR2 SYDVKM. V gave up 6 bases and J gave up 1 base; unmatched junction bases: 12. The CDR3 sequence is 18 residues long. The CDR3 sequence is CASSLQPRDRGSNQPQHF. CDR3 sequence (DNA): TGTGCCAGCAGCCTACAACCCCGGGACAGGGGAAGCAATCAGCCCCAGCATTTT. The full variable domain, rest sourced from reference TRBV28 and TRBJ1-5, is DVKVTQSSRYLVKRTGEKVFLECVQDMDHENMFWYRQDPGLGLRLIYFSYDVKMKEKGDIPEGYSVSREKKERFSLILESASTNQTSMYLCASSLQPRDRGSNQPQHFGDGTRLSIL.

This clonotype was counted a single time. The chain joins TRBV7-9 to TRBJ2-5; maybe TRBD2 (6 bases). The CDR3 has 12 amino acids. V was cut by 8 bases and J by 1 base, with 8 bases left in between. From germline, CDR1 is SEHNR and CDR2 FQNEAQ (reference sequence). CDR3: CASAGIQETQYF. The CDR3 DNA reads as TGTGCCAGCGCGGGAATCCAAGAGACCCAGTACTTC.

The genes are TRBV7-6 and TRBJ2-7; 7 positions agree with TRBD1. The CDR3 totals 14 residues. CDR1 and CDR2 from the germline V gene are SGHVS and FNYEAQ. V shed 3 bases, J shed 0 bases, and the junction held 2 bases outside the gene matches. CDR3 sequence reads: CASSFGTDSYEQYF. The CDR3 region has the DNA TGTGCCAGCAGCTTTGGGACAGACTCCTACGAGCAGTACTTC. Full variable domain (outside the CDR3, taken from reference TRBV7-6 and TRBJ2-7): GAGVSQSPRYKVTKRGQDVALRCDPISGHVSLYWYRQALGQGPEFLTYFNYEAQQDKSGLPNDRFSAERPEGSISTLTIQRTEQRDSAMYRCASSFGTDSYEQYFGPGTRLTVT.

The chain combines TRBV7-6 with TRBJ2-1, with D tentatively TRBD1 or TRBD2 (5 bases each). Per the germline V gene, CDR1 is SGHVS and CDR2 is FNYEAQ. There are 13 residues in the CDR3. V lost 5 bases to trimming and J lost 15 bases, with 20 bases between them. In DNA form, the CDR3 reads TGTGCCAGCAGCCCCCTTACGGGGACCCTTTTGTTCTTC. Translating gives CASSPLTGTLLFF.

Only a few counts were recorded for this clonotype. J is TRBJ2-1 and V is TRBV12-3 or TRBV12-4; 8 bases align to TRBD1. V was pared by 6 bases and J by 2 bases, with 6 bases of the junction left unmatched. The CDR3 consists of 15 residues. The CDR3 coding sequence is TGTGCCAGCAGGCGACAGGGGAAGACCTACAATGAGCAGTTCTTC. Translation gives CASRRQGKTYNEQFF.

This clonotype turned up a few times. The V and J genes are TRBV6-2 or TRBV6-3 and TRBJ2-7, with unresolved D. This CDR3 has 13 residues. With 4 bases removed from V and 4 bases from J, the gap between germline ends came to 11 bases. CDR1 and CDR2 from the germline V gene are MNHEY and SVGEGT. DNA for the CDR3: TGTGCCAGCAGTTGGCGTGCCGTTTACGAGCAGTACTTC. Its protein product is CASSWRAVYEQYF.

The chain couples TRBV6-2 or TRBV6-3 to TRBJ1-1; no definite D call. This CDR3 is 12 amino acids long. Trimming cost V 2 bases and J 7 bases, with 8 bases left between them. Germline CDR1 and CDR2: MNHEY and SVGEGT. Here the CDR3 reads CASSYHTVEAFF. As DNA, the CDR3 is TGTGCCAGCAGTTACCATACAGTTGAAGCTTTCTTT.

In its sample, this clonotype is medium-sized. The chain recombines TRBV7-9 with TRBJ2-1; D call uncertain. V lost 2 bases to trimming and J lost 0 bases, with 17 bases between them. The CDR3 runs to 18 residues. In germline, CDR1 is SEHNR, CDR2 FQNEAQ (reference sequence). CDR3 nucleotides: TGTGCCAGCAGCTTAAGAACTTTGTCTCCACTCTCCTACAATGAGCAGTTCTTC. This translates into CASSLRTLSPLSYNEQFF. Filled out from reference TRBV7-9 and TRBJ2-1, the complete variable domain reads DTGVSQNPRHKITKRGQNVTFRCDPISEHNRLYWYRQTLGQGPEFLTYFQNEAQLEKSRLLSDRFSAERPKGSFSTLEIQRTEQGDSAMYLCASSLRTLSPLSYNEQFFGPGTRLTVL.